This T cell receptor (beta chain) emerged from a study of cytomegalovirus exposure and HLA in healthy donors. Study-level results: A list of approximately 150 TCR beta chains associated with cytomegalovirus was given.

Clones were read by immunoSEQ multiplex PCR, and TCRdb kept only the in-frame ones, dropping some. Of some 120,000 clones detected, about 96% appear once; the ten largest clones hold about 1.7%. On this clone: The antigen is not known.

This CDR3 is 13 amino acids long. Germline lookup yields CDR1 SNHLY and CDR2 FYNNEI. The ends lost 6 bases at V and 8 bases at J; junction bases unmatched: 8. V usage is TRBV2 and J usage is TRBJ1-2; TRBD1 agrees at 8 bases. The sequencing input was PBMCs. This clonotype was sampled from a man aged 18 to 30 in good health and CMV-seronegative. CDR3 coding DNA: TGTGCCAGCAGCCCCGACAGGGGTAGAGGCTACACCTTC. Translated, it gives CASSPDRGRGYTF.